This is a list of T cell receptor beta chains from one sample in a study of neoadjuvant anti-PD-1 for oral cavity cancer. Libraries were prepared by immunoSEQ multiplex PCR; TCRdb keeps only in-frame clonotypes and omits some of them. The sample has approximately 8,000 clones; 50% to 70% are singletons. The source material was PBMCs, sampled after nivolumab (anti-PD-1) treatment. The receptors shown here come from a person between 35 and 79 years old with oral cavity squamous cell carcinoma. Each CDR3 is given with its conserved first and last residue. The D gene is left open where the match is weak. Rows give clone size only sometimes, using once, few, many, or a class for an expanded clone.

clone_size j_call d_call v_call cdr3_aa cdr3_nt
few TRBJ1-6 . TRBV28 CASRSGTRDSPLHF TGTGCCAGCAGGTCCGGGACCAGAGATTCACCCCTCCACTTT
. TRBJ1-1 . TRBV5-1 CASSLGADEAFF TGCGCCAGCAGCTTGGGGGCAGATGAAGCTTTCTTT
few TRBJ1-5 . TRBV6-1 CASSGGLIDSNQPQHF TGTGCCAGCAGTGGAGGTTTGATTGATAGCAATCAGCCCCAGCATTTT
. TRBJ2-7 TRBD1 TRBV6-1 CASRIPGQGGEQYF TGTGCCAGCAGGATACCGGGACAGGGGGGCGAGCAGTACTTC
. TRBJ1-1 . TRBV4-3 CASRLIAFRAGNTEAFF TGCGCCAGCAGGCTAATCGCATTCAGGGCGGGGAACACTGAAGCTTTCTTT
. TRBJ2-3 . TRBV4-3 CASSQDSPDTQYF TGCGCCAGCAGCCAAGATTCCCCAGATACGCAGTATTTT
few TRBJ1-1 TRBD1 TRBV2 CASRDRGYLNTEAFF TGTGCCAGCAGGGACAGGGGTTATTTGAACACTGAAGCTTTCTTT
. TRBJ1-5 TRBD1 TRBV19 CASRYPGGQPQHF TGTGCCAGTAGGTATCCAGGGGGGCAGCCCCAGCATTTT
. TRBJ1-5 TRBD1 TRBV18 CASSPSGGGEPQHF TGTGCCAGCTCACCATCAGGAGGGGGCGAGCCCCAGCATTTT
few TRBJ1-2 TRBD1 TRBV7-2 CASRAGTGHYGYTF TGTGCCAGCAGGGCCGGGACAGGACACTATGGCTACACCTTC
. TRBJ2-1 . TRBV6-5 CASSYGGEEFF TGTGCCAGCAGTTACGGCGGGGAGGAGTTCTTC
. TRBJ2-5 . TRBV7-2 CASSPHYGQYF TGTGCCAGCAGCCCTCACTATGGCCAGTACTTC
. TRBJ1-2 . TRBV5-1 CASSQETVYGYTF TGCGCCAGCAGCCAAGAGACCGTCTATGGCTACACCTTC
. TRBJ2-7 . TRBV2 CASSRGGNYEQYF TGTGCCAGCAGTAGGGGGGGGAACTACGAGCAGTACTTC
. TRBJ1-4 . TRBV14 CASSILSGEKLFF TGTGCCAGCAGCATTTTGTCCGGGGAAAAACTGTTTTTT
. TRBJ1-5 TRBD1 TRBV9 CASSAGTVGQPQHF TGTGCCAGCAGCGCAGGGACAGTCGGTCAGCCCCAGCATTTT
. TRBJ2-7 . TRBV5-1 CASSLGPRAERRFGEQYF TGCGCCAGCAGCTTGGGGCCCAGGGCAGAGAGGCGGTTTGGCGAGCAGTACTTC
. TRBJ1-1 . TRBV13 CASSLPTQGLEAFF TGTGCCAGCAGCTTACCCACGCAGGGCCTTGAAGCTTTCTTT
. TRBJ1-1 TRBD1 TRBV5-1 CASSLGEGAYTEAFF TGCGCCAGCAGCTTGGGGGAGGGGGCTTACACTGAAGCTTTCTTT
. TRBJ1-5 . TRBV7-9 CASSPGGSSNQPQHF TGTGCCAGCAGCCCCGGGGGGAGTAGCAATCAGCCCCAGCATTTT
. TRBJ1-1 . TRBV6-7 CASSYWWNTEAFF TGTGCCAGCAGTTACTGGTGGAACACTGAAGCTTTCTTT
few TRBJ1-5 . TRBV5-1 CASSLGGGSNQPQHF TGCGCCAGCAGCTTGGGCGGGGGTAGCAATCAGCCCCAGCATTTT
. TRBJ2-1 TRBD2 TRBV7-8 CASSLTRAGGDEQFF TGTGCCAGCAGCTTAACGCGAGCGGGGGGCGATGAGCAGTTCTTC
. TRBJ1-6 . TRBV5-1 CASSLEAGVYNSPLHF TGCGCCAGCAGCTTGGAGGCAGGGGTCTATAATTCACCCCTCCACTTT
. TRBJ1-2 . TRBV6-6 CASSPGQGPFYGYTF TGTGCCAGCAGCCCCGGCCAAGGACCCTTCTATGGCTACACCTTC
. TRBJ1-2 . TRBV6-1 CASSETDYGYTF TGTGCCAGCAGTGAGACTGACTATGGCTACACCTTC
. TRBJ2-5 TRBD1 TRBV9 CASSARPTGVQETQYF TGTGCCAGCAGCGCCCGACCAACAGGGGTGCAAGAGACCCAGTACTTC
. TRBJ1-5 . TRBV13 CASSKDNQPQHF TGTGCCAGCAGCAAGGATAATCAGCCCCAGCATTTT
. TRBJ2-7 TRBD1 TRBV2 CASRGDSMITYEQYF TGTGCCAGCAGGGGGGACAGTATGATAACCTACGAGCAGTACTTC
. TRBJ1-5 . TRBV2 CASSEGSSNQPQHF TGTGCCAGCAGTGAAGGTTCTAGCAATCAGCCCCAGCATTTT
. TRBJ2-5 . TRBV5-5 CASSFTRSQETQYF TGTGCCAGCAGCTTCACCAGGTCCCAAGAGACCCAGTACTTC
. TRBJ1-4 . TRBV7-9 CASSLAGGELFF TGTGCCAGCAGCTTAGCGGGGGGAGAACTGTTTTTT
once TRBJ1-5 TRBD1 TRBV19 CASSRTGVSNQPQHF TGTGCCAGTAGTAGGACAGGAGTTAGCAATCAGCCCCAGCATTTT
. TRBJ2-2 TRBD2 TRBV15 CATSRDRGAGELFF TGTGCCACCAGCAGAGATCGGGGGGCCGGGGAGCTGTTTTTT